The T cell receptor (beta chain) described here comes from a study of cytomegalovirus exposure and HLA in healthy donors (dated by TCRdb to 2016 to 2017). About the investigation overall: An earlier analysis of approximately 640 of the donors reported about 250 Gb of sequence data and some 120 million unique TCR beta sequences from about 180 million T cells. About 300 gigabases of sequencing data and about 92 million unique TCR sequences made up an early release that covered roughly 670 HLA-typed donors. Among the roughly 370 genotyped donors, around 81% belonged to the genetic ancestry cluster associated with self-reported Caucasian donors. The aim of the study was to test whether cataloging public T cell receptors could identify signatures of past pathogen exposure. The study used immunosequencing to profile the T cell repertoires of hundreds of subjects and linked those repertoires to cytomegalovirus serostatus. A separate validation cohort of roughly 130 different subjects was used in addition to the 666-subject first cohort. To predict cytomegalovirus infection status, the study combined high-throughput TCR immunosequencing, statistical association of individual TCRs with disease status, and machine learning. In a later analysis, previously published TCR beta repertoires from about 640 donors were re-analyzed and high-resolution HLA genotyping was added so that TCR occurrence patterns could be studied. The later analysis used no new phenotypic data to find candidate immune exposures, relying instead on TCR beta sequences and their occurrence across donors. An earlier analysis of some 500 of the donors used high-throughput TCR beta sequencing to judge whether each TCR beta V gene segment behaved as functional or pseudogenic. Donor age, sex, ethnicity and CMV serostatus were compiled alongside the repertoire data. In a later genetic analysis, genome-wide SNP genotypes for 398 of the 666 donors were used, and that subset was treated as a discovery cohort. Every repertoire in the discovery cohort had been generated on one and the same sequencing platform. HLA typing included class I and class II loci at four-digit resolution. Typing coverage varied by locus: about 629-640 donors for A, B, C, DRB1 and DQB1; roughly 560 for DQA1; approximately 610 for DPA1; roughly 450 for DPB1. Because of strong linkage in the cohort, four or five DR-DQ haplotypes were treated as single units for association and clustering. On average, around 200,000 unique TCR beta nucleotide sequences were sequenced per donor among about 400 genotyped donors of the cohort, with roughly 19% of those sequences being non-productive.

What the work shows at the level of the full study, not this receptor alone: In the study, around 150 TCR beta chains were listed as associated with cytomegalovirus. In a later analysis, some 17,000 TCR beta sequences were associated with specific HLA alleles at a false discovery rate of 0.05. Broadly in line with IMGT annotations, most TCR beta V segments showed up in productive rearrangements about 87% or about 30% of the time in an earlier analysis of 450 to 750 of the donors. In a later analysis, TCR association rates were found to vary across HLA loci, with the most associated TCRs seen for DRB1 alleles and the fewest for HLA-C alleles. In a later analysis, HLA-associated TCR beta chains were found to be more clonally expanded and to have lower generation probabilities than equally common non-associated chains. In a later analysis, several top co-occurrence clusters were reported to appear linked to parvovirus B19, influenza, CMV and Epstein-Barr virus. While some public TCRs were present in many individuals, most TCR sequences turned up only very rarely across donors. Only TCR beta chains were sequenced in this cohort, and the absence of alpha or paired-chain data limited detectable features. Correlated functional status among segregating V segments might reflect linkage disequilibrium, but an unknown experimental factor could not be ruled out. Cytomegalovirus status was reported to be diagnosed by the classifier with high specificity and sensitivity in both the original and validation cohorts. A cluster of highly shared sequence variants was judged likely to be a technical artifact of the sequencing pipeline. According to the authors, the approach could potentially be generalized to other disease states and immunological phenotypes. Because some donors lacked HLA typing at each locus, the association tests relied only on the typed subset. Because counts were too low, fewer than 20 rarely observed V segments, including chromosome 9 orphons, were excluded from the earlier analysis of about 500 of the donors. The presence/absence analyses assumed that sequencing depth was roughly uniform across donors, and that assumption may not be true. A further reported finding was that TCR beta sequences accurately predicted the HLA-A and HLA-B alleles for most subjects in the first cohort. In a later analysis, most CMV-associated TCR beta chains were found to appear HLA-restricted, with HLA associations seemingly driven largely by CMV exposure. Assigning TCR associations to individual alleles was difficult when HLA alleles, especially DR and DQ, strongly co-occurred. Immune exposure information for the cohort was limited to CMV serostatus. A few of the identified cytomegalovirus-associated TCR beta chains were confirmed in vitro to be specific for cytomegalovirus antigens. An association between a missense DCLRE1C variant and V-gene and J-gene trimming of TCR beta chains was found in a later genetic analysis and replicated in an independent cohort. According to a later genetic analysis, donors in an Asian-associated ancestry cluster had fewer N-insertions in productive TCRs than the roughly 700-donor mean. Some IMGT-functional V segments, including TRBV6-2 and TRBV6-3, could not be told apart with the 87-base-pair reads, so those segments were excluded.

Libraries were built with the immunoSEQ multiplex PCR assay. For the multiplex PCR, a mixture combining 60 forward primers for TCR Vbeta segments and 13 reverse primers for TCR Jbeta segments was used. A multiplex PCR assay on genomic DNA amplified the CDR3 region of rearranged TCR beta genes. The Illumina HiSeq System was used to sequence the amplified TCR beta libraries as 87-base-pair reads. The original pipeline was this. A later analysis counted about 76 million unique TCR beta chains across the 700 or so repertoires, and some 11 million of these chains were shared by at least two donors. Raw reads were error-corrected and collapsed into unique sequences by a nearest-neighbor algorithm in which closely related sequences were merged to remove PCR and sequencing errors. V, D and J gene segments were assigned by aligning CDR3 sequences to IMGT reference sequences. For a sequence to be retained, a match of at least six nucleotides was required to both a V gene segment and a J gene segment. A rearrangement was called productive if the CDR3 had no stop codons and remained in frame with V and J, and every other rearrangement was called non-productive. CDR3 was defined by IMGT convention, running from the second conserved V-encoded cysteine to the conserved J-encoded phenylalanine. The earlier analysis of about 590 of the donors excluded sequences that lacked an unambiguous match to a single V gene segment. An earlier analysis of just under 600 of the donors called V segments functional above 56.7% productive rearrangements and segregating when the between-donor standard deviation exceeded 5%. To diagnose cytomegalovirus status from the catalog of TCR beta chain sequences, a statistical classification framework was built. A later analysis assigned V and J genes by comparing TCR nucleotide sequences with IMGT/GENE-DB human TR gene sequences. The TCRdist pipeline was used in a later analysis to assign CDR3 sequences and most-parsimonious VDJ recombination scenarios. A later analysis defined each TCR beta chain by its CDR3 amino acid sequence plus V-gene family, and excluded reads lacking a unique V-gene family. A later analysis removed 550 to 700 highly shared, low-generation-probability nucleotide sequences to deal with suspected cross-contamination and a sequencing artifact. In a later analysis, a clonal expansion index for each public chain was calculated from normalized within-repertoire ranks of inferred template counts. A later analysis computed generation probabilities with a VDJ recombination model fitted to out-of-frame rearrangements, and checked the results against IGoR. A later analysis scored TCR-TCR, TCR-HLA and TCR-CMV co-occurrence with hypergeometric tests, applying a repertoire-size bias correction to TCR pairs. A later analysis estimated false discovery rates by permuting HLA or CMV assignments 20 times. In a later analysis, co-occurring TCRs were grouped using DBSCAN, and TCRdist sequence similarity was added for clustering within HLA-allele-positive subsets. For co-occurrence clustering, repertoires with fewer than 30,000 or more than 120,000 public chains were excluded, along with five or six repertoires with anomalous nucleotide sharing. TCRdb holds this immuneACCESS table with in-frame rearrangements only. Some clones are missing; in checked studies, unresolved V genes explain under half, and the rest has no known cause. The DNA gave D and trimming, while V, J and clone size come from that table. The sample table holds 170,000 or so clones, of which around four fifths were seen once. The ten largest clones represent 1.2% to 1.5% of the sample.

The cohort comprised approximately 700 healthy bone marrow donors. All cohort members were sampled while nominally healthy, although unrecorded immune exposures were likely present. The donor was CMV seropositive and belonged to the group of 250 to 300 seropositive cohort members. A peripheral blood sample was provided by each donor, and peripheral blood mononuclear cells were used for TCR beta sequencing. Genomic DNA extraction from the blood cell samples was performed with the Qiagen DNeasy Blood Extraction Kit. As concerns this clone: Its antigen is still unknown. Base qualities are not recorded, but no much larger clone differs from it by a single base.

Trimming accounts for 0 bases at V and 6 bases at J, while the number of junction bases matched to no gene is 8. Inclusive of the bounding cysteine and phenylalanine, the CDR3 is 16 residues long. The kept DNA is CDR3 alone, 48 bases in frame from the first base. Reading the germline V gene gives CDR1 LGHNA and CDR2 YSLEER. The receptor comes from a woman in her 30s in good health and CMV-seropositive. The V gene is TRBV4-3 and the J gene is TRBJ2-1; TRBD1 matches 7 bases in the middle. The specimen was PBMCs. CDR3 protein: CASSQDRDSRFNEQFF. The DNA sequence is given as TGCGCCAGCAGCCAAGACCGGGACAGTCGATTCAATGAGCAGTTCTTC.